A single TCR beta chain is shown here with its context. The antigen remains undetermined. Using immunoSEQ multiplex PCR, the repertoire was profiled, and TCRdb retains in-frame clones only, with some absent. This sample has 30,000 to 40,000 clones, with around nine tenths found just once. CDR3 length: 15 residues. Germline V CDR1 and CDR2: SNHLY, FYNNEI. Trimming pared 7 bases from V and 0 bases from J, leaving 13 bases between. The sample originates from a study of a mutant IDH1 vaccine in newly diagnosed glioma. The time point here: baseline, week 1 (first vaccination visit). Indicated treatment: pre-vaccination baseline after standard-of-care therapy. Overall study findings and caveats: Changes in the top peripheral T cell clonotypes seemingly had no bearing on pseudoprogression.

The chain employs TRBV2 and TRBJ1-3, with D hard to call. The sequence was collected from a man younger than 35 with glioma. Sequences were derived from PBMCs, sampled from a glioma patient treated with radiotherapy, temozolomide or both. For the CDR3, the DNA is TGTGCCAGCACCACCGAGGTTAGCTCTGGAAACACCATATATTTT. This codes for CASTTEVSSGNTIYF. The variable domain in full, with the rest retrieved from reference TRBV2 and TRBJ1-3, is EPEVTQTPSHQVTQMGQEVILRCVPISNHLYFYWYRQILGQKVEFLVSFYNNEISEKSEIFDDQFSVERPDGSNFTLKIRSTKLEDSAMYFCASTTEVSSGNTIYFGEGSWLTVV.